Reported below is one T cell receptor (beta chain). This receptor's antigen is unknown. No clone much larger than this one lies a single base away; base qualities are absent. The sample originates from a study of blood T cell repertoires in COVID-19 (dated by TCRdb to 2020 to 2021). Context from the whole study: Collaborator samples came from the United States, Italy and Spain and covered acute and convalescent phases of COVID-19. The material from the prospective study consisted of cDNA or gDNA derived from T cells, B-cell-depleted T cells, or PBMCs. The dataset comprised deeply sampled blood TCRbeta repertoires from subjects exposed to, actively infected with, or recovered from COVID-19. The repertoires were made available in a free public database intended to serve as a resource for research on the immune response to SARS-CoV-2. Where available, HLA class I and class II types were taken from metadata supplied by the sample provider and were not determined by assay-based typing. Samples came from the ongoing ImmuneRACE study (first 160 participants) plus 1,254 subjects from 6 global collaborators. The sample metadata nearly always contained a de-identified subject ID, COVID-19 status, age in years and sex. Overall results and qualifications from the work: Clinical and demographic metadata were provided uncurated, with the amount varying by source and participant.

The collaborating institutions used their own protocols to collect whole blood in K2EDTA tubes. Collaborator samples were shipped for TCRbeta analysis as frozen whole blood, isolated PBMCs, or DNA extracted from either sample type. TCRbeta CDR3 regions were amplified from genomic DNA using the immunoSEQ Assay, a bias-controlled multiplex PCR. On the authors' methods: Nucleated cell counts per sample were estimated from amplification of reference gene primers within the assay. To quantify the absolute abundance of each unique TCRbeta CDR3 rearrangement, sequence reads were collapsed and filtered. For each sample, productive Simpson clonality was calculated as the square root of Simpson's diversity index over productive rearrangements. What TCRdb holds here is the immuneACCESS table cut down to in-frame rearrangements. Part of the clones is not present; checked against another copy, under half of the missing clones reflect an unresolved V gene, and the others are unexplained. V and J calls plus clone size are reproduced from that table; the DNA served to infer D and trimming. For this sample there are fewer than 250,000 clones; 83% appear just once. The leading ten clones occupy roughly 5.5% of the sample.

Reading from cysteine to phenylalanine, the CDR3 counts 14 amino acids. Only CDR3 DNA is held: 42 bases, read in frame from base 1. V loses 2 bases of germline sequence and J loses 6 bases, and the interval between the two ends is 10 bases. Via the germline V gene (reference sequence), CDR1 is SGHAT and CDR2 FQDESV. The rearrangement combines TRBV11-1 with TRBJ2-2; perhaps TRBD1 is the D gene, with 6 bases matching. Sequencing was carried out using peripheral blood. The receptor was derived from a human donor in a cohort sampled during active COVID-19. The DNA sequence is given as TGTGCCAGCAGCTTACAGGGGTACGCCGGGGAGCTGTTTTTT. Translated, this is CASSLQGYAGELFF.